This T cell receptor beta chain was identified during a study of shared clonotypes between healthy human individuals. Notes on the study in general: Across a few donors, naive CD4 shared 5% to 6.5%, naive CD8 under 4%, memory CD4 roughly 2.2%, memory CD8 around 0.42%.

In this sample, this clone turned up a few times. Its antigen remains unknown. The assay was immunoSEQ multiplex PCR, and TCRdb's table has in-frame clones only and misses some. This table holds about 1.9 million clones, around 93% found once. This CDR3 comprises 14 residues. CDR1 is SGHVS, CDR2 FNYEAQ, per germline. Deletions cut 1 base from V and 4 bases from J, with 10 bases between. CD45RO-negative, CCR7-positively selected cells formed the naive CD8 fraction, excluding terminally differentiated effector memory CD45RA+ cells. The sequencing sample was made of naive CD8+ T cells from PBMCs. The clonotype was recovered from a man between 18 and 29 years old in good health. Some clones in this sample may be carry-over from other donors' samples. The J gene is TRBJ1-1, the V gene TRBV7-6, with D tentatively TRBD1 (5 bases). The CDR3 DNA is TGTGCCAGCAGCTTAGTAGCCAGGGCCACTGAAGCTTTCTTT. Translation gives CASSLVARATEAFF.